This TCR beta chain comes out of a study of blood T cells in healthy people across ages. Findings and caveats of the study: In the absence of known donor CMV status, changes in expanded clonotypes were possibly confounded.

Trimming left V 5 bases short and J 8 bases short, with 9 bases between. The CDR3 loop spans 11 amino acids. The V gene's germline CDR1 is SGHTA and CDR2 FQGNSA. Donation came from healthy Caucasian individuals in Russia who were aged 6 to 90. With a J-beta primer mix and a sample-barcoded 5' primer, a second PCR ran about 7 to 12 cycles. TCRdb analysed the 5' RACE reads with MiXCR anew, one entry per CDR3 protein. The sample carries over a million distinct CDR3 sequences, approximately 26% recorded once. Of note for this clonotype: Its antigen remains unidentified.

These data also formed part of another study, on T cells of mothers and their children.

Sequencing input: blood. The clonotype was recovered from a girl aged 2 to 10 in good health. The genes are TRBV7-2 and TRBJ1-1, with no clear D. For the CDR3, the DNA is TGTGCCAGCAGCCGACAAACCGAAGCTTTCTTT. It translates to CASSRQTEAFF.